The T cell receptor (beta chain) under discussion was sequenced for a study of shared clonotypes between healthy human individuals. Study as a whole: Donor composition was a couple of women and three men, aged 18 to 49.

Generated by immunoSEQ multiplex PCR, the TCRdb table keeps only in-frame clones and is missing some. The top ten hold about 1.7% of the sample, which has around 1,900,000 clones, roughly 93% seen once. Naive CD8 cells, CD45RO-negative and positively selected for CCR7, excluded terminally differentiated effector memory CD45RA+ cells. The V gene's germline CDR1 is MNHEY and CDR2 SMNVEV (reference sequence). The CDR3 sequence is 15 residues long. J gave up 4 bases and V 7 bases, and 6 bases lay outside the gene matches. The sequence came from a man aged 18 to 35 in good health. Some clones in this sample may be carry-over from other donors' samples. The rearrangement joins TRBV27 to TRBJ2-1; 11 nucleotides match TRBD2. Sequences were obtained from naive CD8+ T cells from PBMCs. The CDR3 sequence: CASNRGLAAYNEQFF. For the CDR3, the DNA is TGTGCCAGCAACCGGGGACTAGCGGCTTACAATGAGCAGTTCTTC.